This entry describes one T cell receptor beta chain. With V trimmed by 7 bases and J by 10 bases, 5 bases remained unmatched. This CDR3 region has 13 residues. The germline CDR1 and CDR2 sequences are MNHEY and SVGAGI. The data were obtained in a study of blood T cell repertoires in COVID-19. On the study more broadly: Sites across the United States, Italy and Spain contributed samples from acute and convalescent COVID-19. T cells, B-cell-depleted T cells, or PBMCs supplied cDNA or gDNA.

Authors' methods: Amplification of reference gene primers provided the estimated nucleated cell counts. Assay: immunoSEQ multiplex PCR; the TCRdb copy retains only in-frame clones and omits some. Clone size and the V and J calls come from that table; the DNA yielded D and trimming. Among some 150,000 clones, approximately 84% were seen once, and the ten largest hold about 15%. V gene TRBV6-5 combines with J gene TRBJ1-6; 9 nucleotides match TRBD1. The sample comprised peripheral blood. This receptor was taken from a woman older than 75 with acute or convalescent COVID-19. CDR3 DNA: TGTGCCAGCAAAGGACAGGGGTGGTCACCCCTCCACTTT. It is translated as CASKGQGWSPLHF.